Below, one T cell receptor beta chain is given with its context. Time point denoted: pre-treatment sample, taken before nivolumab and TIL therapy. The CDR3 extends over 15 amino acids. The V gene lost 0 bases and the J gene lost 1 base, with 9 bases spanning the gap. The germline V gene encodes CDR1 MGHRA and CDR2 YSYEKL. The immunoSEQ assay was v3. Clones were sequenced by immunoSEQ multiplex PCR, and TCRdb holds only the in-frame ones, with some missing. The table has fewer than 65,000 clones, approximately 78% seen once. The data originate from a study of TIL therapy for anti-PD-1-resistant metastatic lung cancer.

V gene TRBV4-1 combines with J gene TRBJ1-2, with a possible D match to TRBD1 (6 bases). This clonotype was sampled from a person aged 25-85 years with non-small cell lung cancer. The sample was blood, taken at baseline. As DNA, the CDR3 is TGCGCCAGCAGCCAAGAGGGCAGGGGTAACTATGGCTACACCTTC. Its translation is CASSQEGRGNYGYTF.